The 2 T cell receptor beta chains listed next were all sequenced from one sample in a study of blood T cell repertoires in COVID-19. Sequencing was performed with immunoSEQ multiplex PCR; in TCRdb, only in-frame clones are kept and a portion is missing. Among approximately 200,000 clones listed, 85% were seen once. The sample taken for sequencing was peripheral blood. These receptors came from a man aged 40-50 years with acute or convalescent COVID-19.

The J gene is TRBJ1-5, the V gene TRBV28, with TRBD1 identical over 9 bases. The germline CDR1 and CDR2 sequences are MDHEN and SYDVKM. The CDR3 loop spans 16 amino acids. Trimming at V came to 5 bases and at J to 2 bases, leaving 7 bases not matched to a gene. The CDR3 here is CASSIYRGPGNQPQHF. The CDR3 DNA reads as TGTGCCAGCAGTATTTACAGGGGGCCGGGCAATCAGCCCCAGCATTTT.

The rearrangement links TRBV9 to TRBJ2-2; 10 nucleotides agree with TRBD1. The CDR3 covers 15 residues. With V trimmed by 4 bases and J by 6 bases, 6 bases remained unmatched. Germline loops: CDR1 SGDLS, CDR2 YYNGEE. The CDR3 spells CASSISGTGAGELFF. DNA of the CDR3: TGTGCCAGCAGCATTTCCGGGACAGGGGCCGGGGAGCTGTTTTTT.